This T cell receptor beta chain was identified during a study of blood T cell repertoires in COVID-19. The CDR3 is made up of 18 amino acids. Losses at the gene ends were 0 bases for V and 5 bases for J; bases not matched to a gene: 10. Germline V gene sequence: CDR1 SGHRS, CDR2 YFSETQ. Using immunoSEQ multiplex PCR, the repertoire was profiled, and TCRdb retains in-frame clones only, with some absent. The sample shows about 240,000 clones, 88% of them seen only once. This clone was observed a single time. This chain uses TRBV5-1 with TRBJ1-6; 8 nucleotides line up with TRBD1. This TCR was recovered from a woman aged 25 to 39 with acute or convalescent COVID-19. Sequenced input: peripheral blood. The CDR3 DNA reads TGCGCCAGCAGCTTGGCGGCAGGGGGCGCGGTCGATAATTCACCCCTCCACTTT. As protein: CASSLAAGGAVDNSPLHF.